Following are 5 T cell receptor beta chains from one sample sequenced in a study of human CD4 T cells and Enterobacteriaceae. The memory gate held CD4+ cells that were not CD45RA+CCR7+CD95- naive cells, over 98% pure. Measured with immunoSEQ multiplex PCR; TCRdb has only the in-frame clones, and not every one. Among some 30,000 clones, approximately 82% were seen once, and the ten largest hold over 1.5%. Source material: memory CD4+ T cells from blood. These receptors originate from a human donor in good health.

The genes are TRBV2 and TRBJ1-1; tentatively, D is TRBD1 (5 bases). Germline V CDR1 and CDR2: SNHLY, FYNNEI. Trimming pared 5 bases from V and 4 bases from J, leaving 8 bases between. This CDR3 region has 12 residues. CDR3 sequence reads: CASSPQVTEAFF. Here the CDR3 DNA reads TGTGCCAGCAGTCCACAGGTCACTGAAGCTTTCTTT.

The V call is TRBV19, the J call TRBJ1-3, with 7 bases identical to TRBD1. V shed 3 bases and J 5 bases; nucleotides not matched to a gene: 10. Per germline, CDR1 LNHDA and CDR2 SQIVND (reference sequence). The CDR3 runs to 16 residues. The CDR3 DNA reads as TGTGCCAGTAGTATTGGTCCCGGGACAGCACGAAACACCATATATTTT. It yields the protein CASSIGPGTARNTIYF.

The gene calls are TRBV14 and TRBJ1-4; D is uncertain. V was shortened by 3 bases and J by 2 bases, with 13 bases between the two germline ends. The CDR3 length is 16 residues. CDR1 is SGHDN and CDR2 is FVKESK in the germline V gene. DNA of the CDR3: TGTGCCAGCAGCCACCCTCGGACTGGGACTAATGAAAAACTGTTTTTT. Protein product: CASSHPRTGTNEKLFF.

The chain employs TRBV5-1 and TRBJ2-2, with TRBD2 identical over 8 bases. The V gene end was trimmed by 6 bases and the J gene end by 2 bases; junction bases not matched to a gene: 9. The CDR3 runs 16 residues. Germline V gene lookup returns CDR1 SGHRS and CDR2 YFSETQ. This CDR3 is CASTNYSGTNTGELFF. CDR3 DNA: TGCGCCAGCACGAACTATAGCGGGACAAACACCGGGGAGCTGTTTTTT. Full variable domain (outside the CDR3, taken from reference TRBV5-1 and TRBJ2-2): KAGVTQTPRYLIKTRGQQVTLSCSPISGHRSVSWYQQTPGQGLQFLFEYFSETQRNKGNFPGRFSGRQFSNSRSEMNVSTLELGDSALYLCASTNYSGTNTGELFFGEGSRLTVL.

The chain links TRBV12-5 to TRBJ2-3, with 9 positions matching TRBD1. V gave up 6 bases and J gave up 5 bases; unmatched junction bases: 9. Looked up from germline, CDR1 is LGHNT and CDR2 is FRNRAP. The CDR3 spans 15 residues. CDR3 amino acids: CASGPGTGLGDTQYF. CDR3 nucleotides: TGTGCTAGTGGCCCCGGGACAGGGCTCGGAGATACGCAGTATTTT.